Listed below are T cell receptor beta chains from one sample, sequenced in a study of cytomegalovirus exposure and HLA in healthy donors. The repertoire was sequenced with immunoSEQ multiplex PCR; TCRdb's copy has only in-frame clones and lacks some. The sample holds 100,000 or so clones. Sequenced material: PBMCs. The receptor set was obtained from a man aged 50 to 59 in good health and CMV-seronegative. The CDR3 runs from the conserved cysteine through the conserved F or W.

V	J	length	CDR3
TRBV4-1	TRBJ2-5	15	CASSQDGGLGETQYF
TRBV19	TRBJ1-2	14	CASSPGTGSYGYTF
TRBV19	TRBJ1-2	12	CASSSRGPGYTF
TRBV11-1	TRBJ2-7	13	CASSLAPPYEQYF
TRBV2	TRBJ2-5	14	CASSASSDQETQYF
TRBV5-1	TRBJ2-5	14	CASRSGQGALTQYF
TRBV5-1	TRBJ1-6	15	CASSPGTAYNSPLHF
TRBV5-1	TRBJ1-1	15	CASSLGTGGGTEAFF
TRBV5-6	TRBJ1-6	14	CASSLFQGNSPLHF
TRBV6-1	TRBJ2-3	15	CASSEGGGRTDTQYF
TRBV19	TRBJ2-2	17	CASSNYRGQSNTGELFF
TRBV25-1	TRBJ1-1	12	CASSARGTEAFF
TRBV7-9	TRBJ1-1	17	CASHKPGQMITRDEAFF
TRBV5-8	TRBJ1-5	14	CASSFKGSNQPQHF
TRBV7-2	TRBJ1-5	14	CASSSGVGGQPQHF
TRBV6-1	TRBJ1-1	13	CASSTSQGTEAFF
TRBV19	TRBJ2-2	15	CASSSRTGRTGELFF
TRBV2	TRBJ2-7	12	CASSIQGYEAYF
TRBV5-1	-	12	CASSPDSLEQYF
TRBV10-3	TRBJ2-7	14	CAISVVTGAHEQYF
TRBV6-5	TRBJ1-5	15	CASSRRQNSNQPQHF
TRBV5-1	TRBJ2-3	15	CASSLVLDITDTQYF
TRBV12-5	TRBJ1-3	13	CASGPPSGNTIYF
TRBV7-9	TRBJ2-3	14	CASSLRQITDTQYF
TRBV6-5	TRBJ2-7	15	CASSYSGLAGDEQYF
TRBV29-1	TRBJ2-1	18	CSVEYVSGGSRAYNEQFF
TRBV5-6	TRBJ2-1	15	CASSHGLAGGYEQFF
TRBV30	TRBJ1-1	16	CAWSPPGQGAWGGAFF
TRBV9	TRBJ2-5	14	CASSATGVQETQYF
TRBV29-1	TRBJ2-5	12	CSVDKGSETQYF
TRBV30	TRBJ2-3	13	CAWSTGVTDTQYF
TRBV25-1	TRBJ2-7	15	CASSEASGRVREQYF
TRBV4-1	TRBJ1-2	14	CASSQVGARYGYTF
TRBV18	TRBJ2-7	15	CASSHSGQSSYEQYF
TRBV11-3	TRBJ2-1	15	CASSRIQAWNNEQFF
TRBV6-5	TRBJ1-3	15	CASSPAGARWNTIYF